The T cell receptor (beta chain) under discussion was sequenced for a study of cytomegalovirus exposure and HLA in healthy donors. Method: immunoSEQ multiplex PCR; TCRdb's copy keeps in-frame clones and lacks some. The sample lists 150,000 or so clones, around 86% occurring once. This CDR3 has 15 amino acids. V lost 3 bases and J lost 4; bases outside the gene matches: 8. Germline V lookup: CDR1 SEHNR, CDR2 FQNEAQ (reference sequence). Sequencing was carried out using PBMCs. The V gene is TRBV7-9, the J gene TRBJ1-1; 7 nucleotides match TRBD1. This TCR came from a young man in good health and CMV-seropositive. CDR3 loop: CASSLDRLFSTEAFF. The CDR3 DNA sequence: TGTGCCAGCAGCTTGGACAGGCTATTTAGCACTGAAGCTTTCTTT.